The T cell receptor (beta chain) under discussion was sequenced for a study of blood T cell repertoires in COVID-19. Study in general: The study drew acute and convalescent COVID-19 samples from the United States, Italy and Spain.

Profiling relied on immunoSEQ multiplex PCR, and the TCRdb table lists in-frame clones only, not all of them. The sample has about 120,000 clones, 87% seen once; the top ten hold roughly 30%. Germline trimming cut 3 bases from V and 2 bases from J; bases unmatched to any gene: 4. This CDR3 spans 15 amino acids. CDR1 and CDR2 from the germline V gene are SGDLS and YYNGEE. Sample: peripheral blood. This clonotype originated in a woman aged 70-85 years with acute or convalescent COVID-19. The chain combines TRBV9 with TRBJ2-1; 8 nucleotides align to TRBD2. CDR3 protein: CASSGGGLAYNEQFF. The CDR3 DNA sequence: TGTGCCAGCAGCGGGGGGGGACTAGCCTACAATGAGCAGTTCTTC.